These 15 T cell receptor beta chains came from one sample sequenced in a study of cytomegalovirus exposure and HLA in healthy donors. The PCR employed 60 Vbeta primers together with 13 Jbeta primers. The assay was immunoSEQ multiplex PCR, and TCRdb's table has in-frame clones only and misses some. This sample has just under 45,000 clones, with about half found just once. Sequenced: PBMCs. These receptors all come from a man in his fifties or sixties in good health and CMV-seronegative.

This clone is a singleton in its sample. The V call is TRBV4-2, the J call TRBJ2-1; 13 bases are shared with TRBD2. This CDR3 is 18 amino acids long. Germline assignment: CDR1 LGHNA and CDR2 YNFKEQ. Trimming at V came to 1 base and at J to 5 bases, leaving 8 bases not matched to a gene. The CDR3, as DNA: TGTGCCAGCAGCCAAGCTGGGACTAGCGGGACCCCCAACAATGAGCAGTTCTTC. It encodes CASSQAGTSGTPNNEQFF.

This clone was seen only a few times. This chain joins TRBV7-9 and TRBJ2-2; possibly TRBD2 for D (5 bases). This CDR3 comprises 16 residues. V lost 7 bases and J 1 base, leaving 16 bases between the germline ends. Germline CDR1 SEHNR, CDR2 FQNEAQ (reference sequence). The CDR3 DNA sequence: TGTGCCAGCATCCTTGGACTCCTCGAGAACACCGGGGAGCTGTTTTTT. Translating gives CASILGLLENTGELFF.

V is TRBV7-2 and J is TRBJ2-5; 7 bases match TRBD2. CDR3 length: 14 amino acids. The junction had 9 bases not matched to a gene; V was cut back by 6 bases and J by 5 bases. Germline V gene data show CDR1 as SGHTA and CDR2 as FQGNSA. The CDR3 region is CASSFIGGSETQYF. For the CDR3, the DNA is TGTGCCAGCAGTTTTATCGGGGGGTCTGAGACCCAGTACTTC.

As DNA, the CDR3 is TGTGCCAGCAGCCTGGACAGGGACACTGAAGCTTTCTTT. It translates to CASSLDRDTEAFF. V is TRBV7-6 and J is TRBJ1-1, with 8 bases matching TRBD1. V gave up 5 bases and J gave up 3 bases; unmatched junction bases: 2. From germline, CDR1 is SGHVS and CDR2 FNYEAQ. The CDR3 length is 13 residues. Filled out from reference TRBV7-6 and TRBJ1-1, the complete variable domain reads GAGVSQSPRYKVTKRGQDVALRCDPISGHVSLYWYRQALGQGPEFLTYFNYEAQQDKSGLPNDRFSAERPEGSISTLTIQRTEQRDSAMYRCASSLDRDTEAFFGQGTRLTVV.

The V gene is TRBV5-6, the J gene TRBJ1-1; 7 positions match TRBD1. Germline loops: CDR1 SGHDT, CDR2 YYEEEE. The CDR3 is 13 residues long. With 2 bases clipped from V and 4 bases from J, the junction kept 2 bases outside the gene matches. The CDR3: CASSFYRGTEAFF. CDR3 sequence (DNA): TGTGCCAGCAGCTTCTACAGGGGCACTGAAGCTTTCTTT.

This clone was counted a few times. The rearrangement uses TRBV5-4 and TRBJ2-3; TRBD2 is a possible D gene (5 bases). The germline V gene has CDR1 SGHNT and CDR2 YYREEE (reference sequence). The CDR3 spans 15 residues. V lost 6 bases, J lost 2 bases, and 16 bases lay in between. CDR3 DNA: TGTGCCAGCACCCCGTCCCCGGGATACACAGATACGCAGTATTTT. Translation: CASTPSPGYTDTQYF.

V is TRBV7-2 and J is TRBJ2-5, with 8 bases that match TRBD2. The J segment lost 5 bases and the V segment lost 2 bases, leaving 7 bases of the junction unmatched. CDR3 length equals 15 residues. Germline CDR1 and CDR2: SGHTA and FQGNSA. In DNA form, the CDR3 reads TGTGCCAGCAGCTTAACTAGCGGAGGCGGGGAGACCCAGTACTTC. Translation gives CASSLTSGGGETQYF. Full variable domain (rest looked up from reference TRBV7-2 and TRBJ2-5): GAGVSQSPSNKVTEKGKDVELRCDPISGHTALYWYRQSLGQGLEFLIYFQGNSAPDKSGLPSDRFSAERTGGSVSTLTIQRTQQEDSAVYLCASSLTSGGGETQYFGPGTRLLVL.

There are a few counts of this clone. The CDR3: CAWSLGRGGDEQFF. The CDR3 DNA follows: TGTGCCTGGAGTTTGGGGAGGGGTGGGGATGAGCAGTTCTTC. The chain uses TRBV30 and TRBJ2-1; 7 nucleotides align to TRBD2. Germline V gene data show CDR1 as GTSNPN and CDR2 as SVGIG (reference sequence). V lost 2 bases to trimming and J lost 8 bases; unmatched junction nucleotides: 9. The CDR3 contains 14 residues.

This sequence joins TRBV28 and TRBJ1-4; no firm D call. V lost 4 bases and J 8 bases, leaving 14 bases between the germline ends. This CDR3 has 14 amino acids. Germline V lookup: CDR1 MDHEN, CDR2 SYDVKM. The CDR3 is CASSSKSPSEKLFF. The CDR3 DNA is TGTGCCAGCAGTTCTAAAAGTCCTTCGGAAAAACTGTTTTTT.

The chain employs TRBV7-9 and TRBJ1-4; no definite D call. V lost 5 bases and J 4 bases, leaving 8 bases between the germline ends. This CDR3 is 13 amino acids long. Germline CDR1 and CDR2: SEHNR and FQNEAQ (reference sequence). CDR3 sequence: CASSRGINEKLFF. The DNA for the CDR3 is TGTGCCAGCAGCCGGGGAATTAATGAAAAACTGTTTTTT.

This clone was seen a few times. The chain joins TRBV28 to TRBJ2-7; D perhaps matches TRBD2 (6 bases). The CDR3 runs 14 residues. Trimming took off 7 bases at V and 7 bases at J, with 20 bases between the two ends. CDR1 is MDHEN and CDR2 is SYDVKM in the germline V gene. The CDR3 loop reads CASNTALAGHEQYF. In DNA, the CDR3 is TGTGCCAGCAACACAGCCCTGGCGGGGCATGAGCAGTACTTC. Full variable domain (missing parts from reference TRBV28 and TRBJ2-7): DVKVTQSSRYLVKRTGEKVFLECVQDMDHENMFWYRQDPGLGLRLIYFSYDVKMKEKGDIPEGYSVSREKKERFSLILESASTNQTSMYLCASNTALAGHEQYFGPGTRLTVT.

The chain carries TRBV9 and TRBJ1-2; TRBD1 might be the D (6 bases). From germline, CDR1 is SGDLS and CDR2 YYNGEE. The ends were cut back, 3 bases at V and 5 bases at J, with 14 bases in the middle. This CDR3 is built from 14 residues. In DNA form, the CDR3 reads TGTGCCAGCAGCGCGACAGGCGGATTTTATGGCTACACCTTC. It is translated as CASSATGGFYGYTF.

The rearrangement joins TRBV6-1 to TRBJ1-6; a possible D gene is TRBD1 (5 bases). This CDR3 is built from 14 residues. In germline, CDR1 is MNHNS, CDR2 SASEGT. V was shortened by 3 bases and J by 12 bases, with 15 bases between the two germline ends. The CDR3 reads CASSDQGSLVPLHF. The CDR3 coding sequence is TGTGCCAGCAGTGATCAGGGTAGTCTAGTACCCCTCCACTTT.

The V call is TRBV7-2, the J call TRBJ1-1; D possibly corresponds to TRBD1 (5 bases). This CDR3 region has 13 residues. V dropped 4 bases and J dropped 5 bases, with 11 bases sitting between them. The germline V gene has CDR1 SGHTA and CDR2 FQGNSA. CDR3 DNA: TGTGCCAGCAGCTCCATCGGGGGGACTGAAGCTTTCTTT. Translating gives CASSSIGGTEAFF.

The rearrangement uses TRBV29-1 and TRBJ2-1, with 7 bases matching TRBD1. Germline V gene sequence: CDR1 SQVTM, CDR2 ANQGSEA. V was pared by 2 bases and J by 4 bases, with 5 bases of the junction left unmatched. This CDR3 spans 14 amino acids. The DNA of the CDR3 is TGCAGCGTTGAAACGGGACAGCCATACAATGAGCAGTTCTTC. Amino acids: CSVETGQPYNEQFF.